This TCR beta chain was recovered during a study of OX40 agonist ivuxolimab in advanced cancers. Method: immunoSEQ multiplex PCR; TCRdb's copy keeps in-frame clones and lacks some. The table has 60,000 to 85,000 clones, 70% to 90% seen once. In this sample, this clone turned up once. The sample in question was CD4+ or CD8+ T cells sorted from blood, obtained in a trial of the OX40 agonist ivuxolimab. This sequence originates from an adult with an advanced solid tumor such as melanoma, head and neck, liver or kidney cancer.

The DNA for the CDR3 is TGTGCCAGCAGTGAAGCAATAGCGGGAGGTTGGGAGCAGTACTTC. Translating gives CASSEAIAGGWEQYF. The chain uses TRBV6-1 and TRBJ2-7; 10 nucleotides align to TRBD2. CDR1 and CDR2 (germline): MNHNS, SASEGT. The CDR3 contains 15 residues. The junction had 6 bases not matched to a gene; V was cut back by 0 bases and J by 7 bases.